What follows are 26 T cell receptor beta chains derived from one specimen sequenced in a study of chronic HIV infection and antiretroviral therapy. From the 5' RACE reads, TCRdb called clonotypes with MiXCR, one entry per CDR3 protein. The profile shows around 30,000 distinct CDR3 sequences, more than 7.5% of them singletons. Material: peripheral blood. The receptors shown here come from an adult who had HIV and had not received antiretroviral therapy, or was an uninfected healthy control (not recorded which).

This clonotype was counted ten times or more. This sequence joins TRBV24-1 and TRBJ2-1, with D uncertain. The V gene lost 9 bases and the J gene lost 6 bases, with 5 bases spanning the gap. The CDR3 is made up of 10 amino acids. Per the germline V gene, CDR1 is KGHDR and CDR2 is SFDVKD. The CDR3: CATPPNEQFF. The CDR3 DNA follows: TGTGCCACCCCCCCCAATGAGCAGTTCTTC.

This clonotype was seen at least ten times. V is TRBV29-1 and J is TRBJ2-1; a possible D gene is TRBD2 (6 bases). Trimming stripped 3 bases from V and 8 bases from J, with 8 bases between. The CDR3 extends over 11 amino acids. From germline, CDR1 is SQVTM and CDR2 ANQGSEA. The CDR3 reads CSVDGRHEQFF. DNA of the CDR3: TGCAGCGTTGATGGGAGGCATGAGCAGTTCTTC.

There are a few counts of this clonotype. The chain recombines TRBV7-9 with TRBJ2-1; perhaps TRBD1 as D (6 bases). Deletions cut 5 bases from V and 7 bases from J, with 21 bases between. The CDR3 extends over 16 amino acids. Germline V gives CDR1 SEHNR, CDR2 FQNEAQ (reference sequence). The CDR3 DNA follows: TGTGCCAGCAGCCTAGGGGGAACTCGATTAACAAATGAGCAGTTCTTC. Amino acids: CASSLGGTRLTNEQFF.

This rearrangement joins TRBV12-5 to TRBJ2-3, with TRBD2 identical over 7 bases. Germline values: CDR1 LGHNT, CDR2 FRNRAP. The CDR3 runs to 20 residues. The V gene end was trimmed by 5 bases and the J gene end by 0 bases; junction bases not matched to a gene: 20. The CDR3 here is CASGTLLSERGRTSTDTQYF. For the CDR3, the DNA is TGTGCTAGTGGTACCCTTCTGAGCGAGCGGGGACGCACTAGCACAGATACGCAGTATTTT. Supplemented by reference TRBV12-5 and TRBJ2-3, the full variable domain reads DARVTQTPRHKVTEMGQEVTMRCQPILGHNTVFWYRQTMMQGLELLAYFRNRAPLDDSGMPKDRFSAEMPDATLATLKIQPSEPRDSAVYFCASGTLLSERGRTSTDTQYFGPGTRLTVL.

This clonotype appeared many times. The chain couples TRBV7-9 to TRBJ2-7; TRBD2 is a possible D gene (6 bases). The V gene's germline CDR1 is SEHNR and CDR2 FQNEAQ (reference sequence). V was trimmed by 0 bases and J by 0 bases, leaving 9 bases between them. This CDR3 comprises 15 residues. The CDR3: CASSLAGLPSYEQYF. The CDR3, as DNA: TGTGCCAGCAGCTTAGCGGGACTGCCCTCCTACGAGCAGTACTTC.

The rearrangement uses TRBV6-5 and TRBJ2-1, with TRBD2 matching over 9 bases. J was trimmed by 6 bases and V by 2 bases; bases with no gene match: 5. The CDR3 covers 15 residues. Germline-derived CDR1 and CDR2 are MNHEY and SVGAGI. The CDR3 region is CASSYGGRAGNEQFF. CDR3 bases: TGTGCCAGCAGTTACGGCGGGAGGGCAGGCAATGAGCAGTTCTTC.

The gene calls are TRBV28 and TRBJ2-6; 10 bases are a match to TRBD1. Germline V lookup: CDR1 MDHEN, CDR2 SYDVKM. V trimming: 6 bases; J trimming: 4 bases; junction bases outside the gene matches: 6. This CDR3 spans 16 amino acids. The CDR3: CASRRQGAYGANVLTF. DNA for the CDR3: TGTGCCAGCAGGAGACAGGGGGCGTACGGGGCCAACGTCCTGACTTTC. Combining the CDR3 with reference TRBV28 and TRBJ2-6 gives the whole variable domain DVKVTQSSRYLVKRTGEKVFLECVQDMDHENMFWYRQDPGLGLRLIYFSYDVKMKEKGDIPEGYSVSREKKERFSLILESASTNQTSMYLCASRRQGAYGANVLTFGAGSRLTVL.

With regard to this clonotype: A read error may account for a junction end that differs from germline. The chain recombines TRBV6-5 with TRBJ1-2; D gene ambiguous. The CDR3 spans 11 residues. Per the germline V gene, CDR1 is MNHEY and CDR2 is SVGAGI. The CDR3, as DNA: TGTGCCAGCACCGACGGCGGGGATCCACTTTTC. It encodes CASTDGGDPLF.

This clonotype showed up many times. This chain uses TRBV7-8 with TRBJ2-1; 10 nucleotides line up with TRBD2. J lost 3 bases, V lost 4 bases, and 6 bases had no gene match. The CDR3 runs to 16 residues. CDR1 is SGHVS, CDR2 FQNEAQ, per germline. Written as DNA, the CDR3 is TGTGCCAGCAGCTCACCCGGGACTAGCGTCTACAATGAGCAGTTCTTC. It translates to CASSSPGTSVYNEQFF.

In its sample, this clonotype was seen a few times. V gene TRBV11-1 combines with J gene TRBJ2-3, with 8 bases fitting TRBD1. CDR3 length: 16 amino acids. From germline, CDR1 is SGHAT and CDR2 FQDESV (reference sequence). J was trimmed by 2 bases and V by 5 bases; bases with no gene match: 9. For the CDR3, the DNA is TGTGCCAGCAGCGTTCTGGACAGGGAGTTCACAGATACGCAGTATTTT. Translation: CASSVLDREFTDTQYF. The full variable domain, rest sourced from reference TRBV11-1 and TRBJ2-3, is EAEVAQSPRYKITEKSQAVAFWCDPISGHATLYWYRQILGQGPELLVQFQDESVVDDSQLPKDRFSAERLKGVDSTLKIQPAELGDSAMYLCASSVLDREFTDTQYFGPGTRLTVL.

This clonotype is medium-sized within its sample. The V call is TRBV7-7, the J call TRBJ2-3, with 7 bases lining up with TRBD2. The ends lost 3 bases at V and 0 bases at J; junction bases unmatched: 18. Germline V gives CDR1 SSHAT, CDR2 FNYEAQ (reference sequence). The CDR3 contains 20 residues. CDR3 bases: TGTGCCAGCAGCTTGGGTCCCGGACTAGGAGGCACCCCTAGCACAGATACGCAGTATTTT. This codes for CASSLGPGLGGTPSTDTQYF.

This clonotype appeared a few times. CDR3 sequence reads: CASSTILATNEKLFF. The CDR3 DNA reads TGTGCCAGCAGCACAATACTGGCGACTAATGAAAAACTGTTTTTT. The chain joins TRBV7-2 to TRBJ1-4; no clear D. CDR3 length: 15 amino acids. In germline, CDR1 is SGHTA, CDR2 FQGNSA. The V and J ends lost 5 bases and 2 bases respectively, with 12 bases between them.

The chain links TRBV10-2 to TRBJ1-3; TRBD1 matches 7 bases. Unmatched junction bases numbered 13, after V lost 8 bases and J lost 0 bases. Germline CDR1 WSHSY, CDR2 SAAADI. This CDR3 contains 17 residues. The DNA for the CDR3 is TGCGCCAGCTGGGACCAGGGACAGCGTCTCTCTGGAAACACCATATATTTT. The encoded protein is CASWDQGQRLSGNTIYF.

The chain uses TRBV7-2 and TRBJ2-1; TRBD1 aligns across 8 bases. Looked up from germline, CDR1 is SGHTA and CDR2 is FQGNSA. Losses at the gene ends were 3 bases for V and 3 bases for J; bases not matched to a gene: 7. The CDR3 spans 16 residues. CDR3 bases: TGTGCCAGCAGCTTCCAGGGGGCAGGGGGCTACAATGAGCAGTTCTTC. As protein: CASSFQGAGGYNEQFF.

This clonotype was detected many times. The chain has TRBV20-1 and TRBJ2-3, with D possibly being TRBD2 (5 bases). Trimming took off 0 bases at V and 3 bases at J, with 10 bases between the two ends. Germline-derived CDR1 and CDR2 are DFQATT and SNEGSKA (reference sequence). CDR3 length: 14 amino acids. CDR3 loop: CSAREAASTDTQYF. CDR3 DNA sequence: TGCAGTGCTAGAGAAGCGGCTTCGACAGATACGCAGTATTTT.

At least ten counts were recorded for this clonotype. The rearrangement joins TRBV4-3 to TRBJ1-1; D unresolved. The CDR3 covers 13 residues. The V and J ends lost 0 bases and 3 bases respectively, with 5 bases between them. Looked up from germline, CDR1 is LGHNA and CDR2 is YSLEER. CDR3 sequence reads: CASSQEEDTEAFF. Here the CDR3 DNA reads TGCGCCAGCAGCCAAGAGGAAGACACTGAAGCTTTCTTT.

The V call is TRBV6-5, the J call TRBJ2-2; 7 nucleotides align to TRBD2. The CDR3 has 16 residues. Germline assignment: CDR1 MNHEY and CDR2 SVGAGI. Trimming at V came to 5 bases and at J to 4 bases, leaving 10 bases not matched to a gene. CDR3 DNA: TGTGCCAGCAGTAGGGGAGCGGGGAGGGGCACCGGGGAGCTGTTTTTT. Translated, it gives CASSRGAGRGTGELFF.

This clonotype has at least ten counts. V is TRBV7-3 and J is TRBJ2-3; 11 nucleotides align to TRBD2. The junction had 6 bases not matched to a gene; V was cut back by 5 bases and J by 2 bases. CDR1 SGHTA and CDR2 FQGTGA come from the germline V gene. The CDR3 runs to 16 residues. CDR3 coding DNA: TGTGCCAGCAGCCAAGGGACTAGCGGTAACACAGATACGCAGTATTTT. It translates to CASSQGTSGNTDTQYF.

This clonotype was seen at least ten times. The V call is TRBV20-1, the J call TRBJ2-1; 10 bases map to TRBD2. CDR1 DFQATT and CDR2 SNEGSKA come from the germline V gene (reference sequence). V lost 8 bases, J lost 8 bases, and 9 bases stayed unmatched. The CDR3 totals 13 residues. The CDR3 sequence: CSFRVAGGDEQFF. In nucleotides, the CDR3 is TGCAGTTTCCGTGTAGCGGGGGGAGATGAGCAGTTCTTC.

This chain connects TRBV11-2 to TRBJ1-1; TRBD1 matches at 7 bases. This CDR3 is 15 amino acids long. Germline-derived CDR1 and CDR2 are SGHAT and FQNNGV. V lost 3 bases and J lost 5; bases outside the gene matches: 9. CDR3 coding DNA: TGTGCCAGCAGCTTCCCGACAGGGAGGGAGACTGAAGCTTTCTTT. Translated: CASSFPTGRETEAFF.

This clonotype was observed at least ten times. This sequence joins TRBV5-1 and TRBJ1-1; TRBD1 agrees at 8 bases. The CDR3 has 15 residues. The trim removed 0 bases at V and 5 bases at J, leaving 6 bases unmatched. Germline CDR1 and CDR2: SGHRS and YFSETQ. The CDR3 loop is CASSLGTGLRTEAFF. The CDR3 nucleotides are TGCGCCAGCAGCTTGGGGACAGGGTTGAGGACTGAAGCTTTCTTT.

This sequence joins TRBV2 and TRBJ2-1; the match to TRBD2 covers 14 bases. CDR1 and CDR2 from the germline V gene are SNHLY and FYNNEI. Trimming took 9 bases from V and 8 from J; bases not matched to a gene: 6. CDR3 size: 14 residues. The CDR3 loop reads CARPGLAGADEQFF. The CDR3 region has the DNA TGTGCCAGGCCGGGACTAGCGGGAGCAGATGAGCAGTTCTTC.

This clonotype occurred a few times. The chain uses TRBV10-3 and TRBJ2-5; D is undetermined. V lost 2 bases, J lost 1 base, and 11 bases lay in between. Germline loops: CDR1 ENHRY, CDR2 SYGVKD. CDR3 length: 15 residues. CDR3 residues: CAISEHRQVQETQYF. Written as DNA, the CDR3 is TGTGCCATCAGTGAGCACCGGCAGGTCCAAGAGACCCAGTACTTC.

The table lists this clonotype with many counts. The chain recombines TRBV6-6 with TRBJ1-6; D call uncertain. V lost 5 bases, J lost 7 bases, and 12 bases lay in between. The CDR3 sequence is 14 residues long. Germline assignment: CDR1 MNHNY and CDR2 SVGAGI (reference sequence). CDR3 in DNA: TGTGCCAGCAGTCGGGCCCAGGAGAATTCACCCCTCCACTTT. Protein: CASSRAQENSPLHF.

This clonotype appeared a few times. This chain links TRBV15 with TRBJ2-1, with 8 bases aligning to TRBD1. This CDR3 is built from 14 residues. After removal of 8 bases from V and 4 bases from J, the junction contained 7 bases not matched to a gene. CDR1 and CDR2 (germline): LNHNV, YYDKDF (reference sequence). CDR3 in DNA: TGTGCCACCCGTTGGGACAGGCCATACAATGAGCAGTTCTTC. Translated, it gives CATRWDRPYNEQFF.

There are a few counts of this clonotype. The chain uses TRBV29-1 and TRBJ2-2; TRBD2 matches at 7 bases. Per germline, CDR1 SQVTM and CDR2 ANQGSEA. V shed 3 bases, J shed 1 base, and the junction held 2 bases outside the gene matches. This CDR3 has 14 amino acids. For the CDR3, the DNA is TGCAGCGTTGACGGCGGGAGGAACACCGGGGAGCTGTTTTTT. Translating it yields CSVDGGRNTGELFF.